Sequencing of this TCR beta chain was carried out in a study of T cells in tuberculosis. In the study overall: A South African cohort included IGRA-negative adolescents, latently infected IGRA-positive adolescents and adults with active tuberculosis. The study's findings and limits: GMM-specific TCRs were nearer to active tuberculosis alpha repertoires, suggesting expansion.

The CDR3 runs to 15 residues. Generated by immunoSEQ multiplex PCR, the TCRdb table keeps only in-frame clones and is missing some. The sample records tens of thousands of clones, more than 80% being singletons. Adolescents were screened for latent TB by skin test and IGRA. A note on this clone: Its antigen is not identified.

The rearrangement links TRBV21-1 to TRBJ2-7; the table's D call of TRBD2 was not tested on the DNA. TRBV21-1 is a pseudogene locus. The TCR originated in a donor aged 10 to 29 with latent tuberculosis or without tuberculosis infection. Some clones in this sample may be carry-over from other donors' samples. The sample comprised PBMCs. In DNA, the CDR3 is TGTGCCAGCAAAAGATTTGGGATAAACCGGAGGGAGCAGTACTTC. It yields the protein CASKRFGINRREQYF.